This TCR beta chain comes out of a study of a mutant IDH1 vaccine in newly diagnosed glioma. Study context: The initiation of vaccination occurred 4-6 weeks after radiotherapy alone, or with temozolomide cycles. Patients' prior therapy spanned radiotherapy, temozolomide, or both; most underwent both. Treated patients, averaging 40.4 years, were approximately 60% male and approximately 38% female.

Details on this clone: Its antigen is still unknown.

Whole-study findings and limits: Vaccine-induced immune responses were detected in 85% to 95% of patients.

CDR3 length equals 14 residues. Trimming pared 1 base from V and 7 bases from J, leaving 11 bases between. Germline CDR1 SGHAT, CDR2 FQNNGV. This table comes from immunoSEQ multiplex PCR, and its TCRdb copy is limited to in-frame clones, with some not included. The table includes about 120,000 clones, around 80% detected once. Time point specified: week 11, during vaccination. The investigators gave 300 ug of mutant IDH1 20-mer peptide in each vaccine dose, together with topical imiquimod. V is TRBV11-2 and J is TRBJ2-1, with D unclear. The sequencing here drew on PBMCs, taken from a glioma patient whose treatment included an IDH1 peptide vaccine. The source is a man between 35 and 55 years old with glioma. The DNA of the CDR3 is TGTGCCAGCAGCTTAGCCTCCACCTTTAATGAGCAGTTCTTC. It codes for CASSLASTFNEQFF.